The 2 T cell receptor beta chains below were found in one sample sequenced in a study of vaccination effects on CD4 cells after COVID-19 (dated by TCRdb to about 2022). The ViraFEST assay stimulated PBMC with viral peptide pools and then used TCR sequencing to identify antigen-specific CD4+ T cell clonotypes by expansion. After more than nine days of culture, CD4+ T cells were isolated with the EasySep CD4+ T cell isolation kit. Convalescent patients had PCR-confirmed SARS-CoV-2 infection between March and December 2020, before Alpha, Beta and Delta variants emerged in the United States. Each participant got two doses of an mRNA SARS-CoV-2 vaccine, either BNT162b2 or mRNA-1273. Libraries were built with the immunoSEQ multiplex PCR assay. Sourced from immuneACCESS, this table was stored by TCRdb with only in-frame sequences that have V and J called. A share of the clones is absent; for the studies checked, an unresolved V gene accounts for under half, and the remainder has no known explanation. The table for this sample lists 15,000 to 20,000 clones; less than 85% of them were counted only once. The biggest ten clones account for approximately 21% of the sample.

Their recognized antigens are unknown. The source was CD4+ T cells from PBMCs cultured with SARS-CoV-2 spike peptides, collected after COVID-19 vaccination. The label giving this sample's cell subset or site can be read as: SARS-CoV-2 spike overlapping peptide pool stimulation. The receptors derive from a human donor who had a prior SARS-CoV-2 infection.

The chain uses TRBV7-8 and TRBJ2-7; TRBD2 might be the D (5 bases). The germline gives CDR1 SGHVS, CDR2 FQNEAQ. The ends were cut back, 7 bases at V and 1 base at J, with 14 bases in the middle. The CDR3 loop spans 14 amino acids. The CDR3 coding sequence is TGTGCCAGCACCCCCGTCCGGGGATCCTACGAGCAGTACTTC. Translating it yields CASTPVRGSYEQYF.

In DNA, the CDR3 is TGTGCCAGCAGCCGGGCTAGCGTATTCACAGATACGCAGTATTTT. Translated, it gives CASSRASVFTDTQYF. V and J are TRBV4-2 and TRBJ2-3, with D tentatively TRBD2 (6 bases). The germline gives CDR1 LGHNA, CDR2 YNFKEQ. V lost 4 bases to trimming and J lost 2 bases, with 13 bases between them. This CDR3 spans 15 amino acids.